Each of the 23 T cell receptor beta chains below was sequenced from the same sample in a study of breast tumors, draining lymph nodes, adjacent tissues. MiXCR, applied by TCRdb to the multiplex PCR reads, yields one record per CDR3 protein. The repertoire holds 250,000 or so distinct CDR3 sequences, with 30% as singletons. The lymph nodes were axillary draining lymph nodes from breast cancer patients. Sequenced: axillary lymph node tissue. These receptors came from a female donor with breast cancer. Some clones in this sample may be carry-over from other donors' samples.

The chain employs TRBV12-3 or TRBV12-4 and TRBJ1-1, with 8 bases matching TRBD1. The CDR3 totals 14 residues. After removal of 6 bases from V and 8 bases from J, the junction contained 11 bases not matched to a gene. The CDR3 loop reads CASRVGQANREAFF. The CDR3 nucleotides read TGTGCCAGCAGAGTGGGACAGGCTAATCGCGAAGCTTTCTTT.

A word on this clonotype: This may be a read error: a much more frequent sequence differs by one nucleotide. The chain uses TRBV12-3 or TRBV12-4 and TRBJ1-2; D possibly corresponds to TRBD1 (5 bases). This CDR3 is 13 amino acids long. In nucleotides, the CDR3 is TGTGCCAGCAGTGTAAGGAGACAGCCTAATCGGGCCTTC. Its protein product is CASSVRRQPNRAF.

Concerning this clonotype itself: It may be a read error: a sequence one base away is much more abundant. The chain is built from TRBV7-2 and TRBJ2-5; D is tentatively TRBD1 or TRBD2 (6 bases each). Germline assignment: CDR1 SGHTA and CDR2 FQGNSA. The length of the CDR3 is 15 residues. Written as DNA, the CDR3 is TGTGCCAGCAGCTTATCAGGCGGGACACGAGAGACCAAGTACTTC. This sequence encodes CASSLSGGTRETKYF.

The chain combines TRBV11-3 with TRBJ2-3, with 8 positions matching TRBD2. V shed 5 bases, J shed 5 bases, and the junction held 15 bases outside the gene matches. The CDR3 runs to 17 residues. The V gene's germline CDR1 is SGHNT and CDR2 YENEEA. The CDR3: CASSPRVGLAGIDTQYF. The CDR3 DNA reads TGTGCCAGCAGCCCCCGCGTCGGACTAGCAGGTATAGATACGCAGTATTTT.

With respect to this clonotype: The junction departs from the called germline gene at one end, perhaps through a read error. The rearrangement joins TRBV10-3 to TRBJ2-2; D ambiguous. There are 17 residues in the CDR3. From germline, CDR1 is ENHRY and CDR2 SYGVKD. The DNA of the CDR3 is TGTGTCATCAGTGAGTACCAGGAAACCTCTAACACCGGGGAGCTGTTTTTT. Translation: CVISEYQETSNTGELFF.

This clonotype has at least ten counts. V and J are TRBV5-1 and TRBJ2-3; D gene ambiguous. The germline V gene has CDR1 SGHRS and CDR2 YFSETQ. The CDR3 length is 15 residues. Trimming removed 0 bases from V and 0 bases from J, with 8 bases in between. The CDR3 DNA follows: TGCGCCAGCAGCTTGGTGAGCGCTAGCACAGATACGCAGTATTTT. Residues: CASSLVSASTDTQYF.

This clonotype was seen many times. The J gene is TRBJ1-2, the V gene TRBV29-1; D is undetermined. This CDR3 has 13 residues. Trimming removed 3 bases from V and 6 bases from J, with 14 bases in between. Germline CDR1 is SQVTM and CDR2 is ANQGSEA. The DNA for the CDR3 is TGCAGCGTTGATCTGGCAGCCTCGGATGGCTACACCTTC. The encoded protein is CSVDLAASDGYTF.

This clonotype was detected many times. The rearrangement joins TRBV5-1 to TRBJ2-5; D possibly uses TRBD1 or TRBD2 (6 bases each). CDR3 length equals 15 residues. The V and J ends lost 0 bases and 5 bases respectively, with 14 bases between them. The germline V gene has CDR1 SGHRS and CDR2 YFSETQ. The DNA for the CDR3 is TGCGCCAGCAGCTTGGGCGGGACACGCCGGGAGACCCAGTACTTC. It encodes CASSLGGTRRETQYF. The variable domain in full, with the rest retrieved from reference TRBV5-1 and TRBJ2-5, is KAGVTQTPRYLIKTRGQQVTLSCSPISGHRSVSWYQQTPGQGLQFLFEYFSETQRNKGNFPGRFSGRQFSNSRSEMNVSTLELGDSALYLCASSLGGTRRETQYFGPGTRLLVL.

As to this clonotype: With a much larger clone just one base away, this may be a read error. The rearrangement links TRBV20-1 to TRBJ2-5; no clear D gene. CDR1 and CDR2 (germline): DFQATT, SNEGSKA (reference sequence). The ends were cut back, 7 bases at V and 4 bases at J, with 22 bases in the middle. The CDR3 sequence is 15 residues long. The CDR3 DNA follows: TGCAGTGGCGTTCCCCTTGCTAGAAACCCAGAGACCCAGTACTTC. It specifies CSGVPLARNPETQYF.

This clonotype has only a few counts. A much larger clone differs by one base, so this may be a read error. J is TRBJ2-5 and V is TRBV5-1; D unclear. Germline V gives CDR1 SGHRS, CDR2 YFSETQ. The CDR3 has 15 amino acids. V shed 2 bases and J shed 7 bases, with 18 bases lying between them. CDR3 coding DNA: TGCGCCAGCAGCTTTAGCCCATCCAAACACGTGACCCAGTACTTC. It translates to CASSFSPSKHVTQYF.

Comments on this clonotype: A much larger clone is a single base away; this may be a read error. This CDR3 reads CASSSGGGRNNEQFF. CDR3 bases: TGTGCCAGCAGCTCAGGGGGAGGGCGTAACAATGAGCAGTTCTTC. The chain joins TRBV12-3 or TRBV12-4 to TRBJ2-1; D is tentatively TRBD1 or TRBD2 (7 bases each). This CDR3 has 15 amino acids. V gave up 6 bases and J gave up 5 bases, with 17 bases separating them.

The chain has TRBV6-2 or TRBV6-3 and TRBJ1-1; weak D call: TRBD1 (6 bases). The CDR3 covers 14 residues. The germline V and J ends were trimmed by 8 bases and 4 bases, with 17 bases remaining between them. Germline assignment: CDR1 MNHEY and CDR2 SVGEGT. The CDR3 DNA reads TGTGCCAGCGCACAAACCAGGGGCCGCACTGAAGCTTTCTTT. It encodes CASAQTRGRTEAFF.

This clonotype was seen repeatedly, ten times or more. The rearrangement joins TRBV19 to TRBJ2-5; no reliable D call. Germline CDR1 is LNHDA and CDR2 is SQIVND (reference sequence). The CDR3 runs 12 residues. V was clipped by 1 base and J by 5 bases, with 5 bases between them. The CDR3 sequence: CASSIGYETQYF. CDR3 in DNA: TGTGCCAGTAGTATAGGATACGAGACCCAGTACTTC. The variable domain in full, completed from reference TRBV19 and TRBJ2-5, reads DGGITQSPKYLFRKEGQNVTLSCEQNLNHDAMYWYRQDPGQGLRLIYYSQIVNDFQKGDIAEGYSVSREKKESFPLTVTSAQKNPTAFYLCASSIGYETQYFGPGTRLLVL.

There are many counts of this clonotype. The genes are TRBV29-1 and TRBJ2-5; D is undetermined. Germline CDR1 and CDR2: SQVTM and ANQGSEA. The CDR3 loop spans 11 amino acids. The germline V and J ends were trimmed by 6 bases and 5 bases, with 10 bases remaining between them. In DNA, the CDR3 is TGCAGCGTCCCAGGTGTTGAGACCCAGTACTTC. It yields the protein CSVPGVETQYF.

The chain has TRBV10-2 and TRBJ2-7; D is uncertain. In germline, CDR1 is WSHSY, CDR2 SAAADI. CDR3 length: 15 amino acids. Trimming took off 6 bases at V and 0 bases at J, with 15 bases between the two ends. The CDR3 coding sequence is TGCGCCAGCAGCGAGAAGGCGGCTAGCTCCTACGAGCAGTACTTC. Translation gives CASSEKAASSYEQYF.

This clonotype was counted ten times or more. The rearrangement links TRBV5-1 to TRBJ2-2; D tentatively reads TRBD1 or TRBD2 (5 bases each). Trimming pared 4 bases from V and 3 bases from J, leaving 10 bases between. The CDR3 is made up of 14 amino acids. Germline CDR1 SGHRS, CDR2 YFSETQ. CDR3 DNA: TGCGCCAGCAGCAGGGACGGGGACACCGGGGAGCTGTTTTTT. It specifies CASSRDGDTGELFF.

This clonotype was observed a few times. The CDR3 region is CAWSVVRGTYEQYF. CDR3 DNA: TGTGCCTGGAGTGTCGTCAGGGGAACCTACGAGCAGTACTTC. The rearrangement joins TRBV30 to TRBJ2-7, with D possibly TRBD1 on 6 matching bases. Germline V gives CDR1 GTSNPN, CDR2 SVGIG (reference sequence). This CDR3 contains 14 residues. V was trimmed by 0 bases and J by 2 bases, leaving 11 bases between them.

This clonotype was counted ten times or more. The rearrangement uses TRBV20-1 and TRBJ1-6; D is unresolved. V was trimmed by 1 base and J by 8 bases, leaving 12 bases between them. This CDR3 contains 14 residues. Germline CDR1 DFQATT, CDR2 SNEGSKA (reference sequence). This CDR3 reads CSARGANQDSPLHF. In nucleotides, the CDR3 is TGCAGTGCTAGAGGCGCGAATCAAGATTCACCCCTCCACTTT.

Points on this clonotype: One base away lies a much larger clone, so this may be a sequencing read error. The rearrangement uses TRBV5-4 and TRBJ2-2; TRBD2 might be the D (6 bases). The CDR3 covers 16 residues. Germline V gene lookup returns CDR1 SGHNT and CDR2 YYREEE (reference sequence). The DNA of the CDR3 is TGTACCAGCAGCTCCCCTTTAGCGGCGAACACCGGGGAGCTGTTTTTT. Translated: CTSSSPLAANTGELFF.

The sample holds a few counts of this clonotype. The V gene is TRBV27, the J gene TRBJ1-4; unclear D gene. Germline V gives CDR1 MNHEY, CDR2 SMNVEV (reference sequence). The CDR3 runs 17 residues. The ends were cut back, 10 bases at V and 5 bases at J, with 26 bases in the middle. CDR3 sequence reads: CAIISLWRRYKNEKLFF. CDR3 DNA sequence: TGTGCCATCATCAGCCTATGGCGCAGATATAAAAATGAAAAACTGTTTTTT.

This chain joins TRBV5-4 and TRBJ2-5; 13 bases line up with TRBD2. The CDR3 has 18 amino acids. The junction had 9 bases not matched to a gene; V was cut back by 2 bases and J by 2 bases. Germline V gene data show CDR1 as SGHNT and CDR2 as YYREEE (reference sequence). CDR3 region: CASSLGRLAGGYQETQYF. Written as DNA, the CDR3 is TGTGCCAGCAGCTTAGGTCGACTAGCGGGAGGCTATCAAGAGACCCAGTACTTC.

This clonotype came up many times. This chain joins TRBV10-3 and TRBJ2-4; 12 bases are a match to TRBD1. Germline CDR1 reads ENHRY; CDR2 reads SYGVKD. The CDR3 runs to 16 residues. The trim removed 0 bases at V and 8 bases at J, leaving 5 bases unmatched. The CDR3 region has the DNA TGTGCCATCAGTGAGTCGAGGGACAGGGGGCCGGACATTCAGTACTTC. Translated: CAISESRDRGPDIQYF.

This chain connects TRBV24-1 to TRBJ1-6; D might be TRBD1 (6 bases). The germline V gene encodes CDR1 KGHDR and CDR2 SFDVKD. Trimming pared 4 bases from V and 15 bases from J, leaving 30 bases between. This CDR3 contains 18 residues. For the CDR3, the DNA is TGTGCCACCAGTGACGCCGGATCACCACTAGCCGCGACAGGTTACCTCCACTTT. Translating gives CATSDAGSPLAATGYLHF.